This note documents a single TCR beta chain sequence. The CDR3 is 14 amino acids. V lost 7 bases and J lost 3; bases outside the gene matches: 6. Germline V gives CDR1 LNHDA, CDR2 SQIVND (reference sequence). These data come from a study of blood T cell repertoires in COVID-19. Study as a whole: From T cells, B-cell-depleted T cells, or PBMCs came the material, which was cDNA or gDNA.

Here immunoSEQ multiplex PCR was the method, and the copy in TCRdb shows in-frame clones only, minus some. This sample yields approximately 250,000 clones, of which roughly 85% are seen a single time; roughly 2.3% belongs to the top ten. The J gene is TRBJ1-1, the V gene TRBV19; 9 bases are shared with TRBD1. The sequenced sample was peripheral blood. The receptor comes from a man aged 30 to 45 who had recovered from COVID-19. This chain's CDR3 is CASIRRQGDTEAFF. The CDR3 DNA sequence: TGTGCCAGTATCCGAAGACAGGGGGACACTGAAGCTTTCTTT.